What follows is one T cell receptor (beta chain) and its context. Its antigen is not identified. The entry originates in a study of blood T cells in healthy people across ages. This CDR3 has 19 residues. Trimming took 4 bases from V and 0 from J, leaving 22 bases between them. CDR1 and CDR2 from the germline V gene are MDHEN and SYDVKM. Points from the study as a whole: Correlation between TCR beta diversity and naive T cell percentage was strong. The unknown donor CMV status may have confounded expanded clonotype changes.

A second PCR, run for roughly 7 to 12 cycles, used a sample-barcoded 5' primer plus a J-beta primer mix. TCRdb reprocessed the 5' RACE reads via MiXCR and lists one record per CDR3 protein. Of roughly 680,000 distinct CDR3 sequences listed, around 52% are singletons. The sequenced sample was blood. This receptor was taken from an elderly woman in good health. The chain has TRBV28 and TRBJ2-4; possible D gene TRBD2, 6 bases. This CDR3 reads CASSSPGMAGCKAKNIQYF. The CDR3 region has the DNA TGTGCCAGCAGTTCCCCCGGAATGGCGGGATGCAAAGCCAAAAACATTCAGTACTTC.